The 9 T cell receptor beta chains below come from one sample, sequenced in a study of shared clonotypes between healthy human individuals. The method was immunoSEQ multiplex PCR; TCRdb's version includes in-frame clones alone and lacks a portion of them. The table lists 2 million to 2.5 million clones, under 95% of them singletons. The sample comprised naive CD4+ T cells from PBMCs. Subset denoted: CD45RA+ positively selected. These receptor sequences come from a man younger than 30 in good health. Some clones in this sample may be carry-over from other donors' samples.

V usage is TRBV7-7 and J usage is TRBJ2-3; the D is unclear. CDR1 is SSHAT, CDR2 FNYEAQ, per germline (reference sequence). Trimming removed 5 bases at V and 0 bases at J, with 12 bases between. CDR3 size: 15 residues. The CDR3 DNA follows: TGTGCCAGCAGCGTCGGACCAGCGAGCACAGATACGCAGTATTTT. This encodes CASSVGPASTDTQYF.

The chain combines TRBV7-2 with TRBJ2-7; weak D call: TRBD1 (5 bases). The CDR3 has 14 residues. V was shortened by 3 bases and J by 0 bases, with 9 bases between the two germline ends. Germline CDR1 SGHTA, CDR2 FQGNSA. The CDR3 loop is CASSLTATSYEQYF. The DNA of the CDR3 is TGTGCCAGCAGCTTGACAGCTACCTCCTACGAGCAGTACTTC. Full variable domain (missing parts from reference TRBV7-2 and TRBJ2-7): GAGVSQSPSNKVTEKGKDVELRCDPISGHTALYWYRQSLGQGLEFLIYFQGNSAPDKSGLPSDRFSAERTGGSVSTLTIQRTQQEDSAVYLCASSLTATSYEQYFGPGTRLTVT.

CDR3 coding DNA: TGTGCCAGCAGCTTAAGGGTAGTGGGCAGGGGGCAGTACGAGCAGTACTTC. This encodes CASSLRVVGRGQYEQYF. This sequence joins TRBV7-8 and TRBJ2-7; 8 bases map to TRBD1. This CDR3 has 17 amino acids. Trimming took 2 bases from V and 4 from J; bases not matched to a gene: 13. In germline, CDR1 is SGHVS, CDR2 FQNEAQ.

The CDR3 nucleotides read TGTGCCAGCAGCTTCCTAGCGGGAGATCCCTCCTACGAGCAGTACTTC. Translated, it gives CASSFLAGDPSYEQYF. The chain carries TRBV7-2 and TRBJ2-7, with TRBD2 identical over 10 bases. J was trimmed by 0 bases and V by 3 bases; bases with no gene match: 5. The CDR3 spans 16 residues. Germline V gene data show CDR1 as SGHTA and CDR2 as FQGNSA.

On this clone: This CDR3 is also generated by other DNA sequences in the sample. CDR3 sequence reads: CASSSSTDTQYF. The CDR3 DNA reads TGTGCCAGCAGCTCTAGCACAGATACGCAGTATTTT. V and J are TRBV11-3 and TRBJ2-3; D gene uncertain. V was shortened by 4 bases and J by 0 bases, with 2 bases between the two germline ends. CDR3 length equals 12 residues. The germline V gene has CDR1 SGHNT and CDR2 YENEEA.

The V gene is TRBV6-5, the J gene TRBJ1-1, with no clear D. This CDR3 is 14 amino acids long. The germline gives CDR1 MNHEY, CDR2 SVGAGI. Trimming shortened V by 0 bases and J by 2 bases, and 7 bases separated the two germline ends. CDR3 nucleotide sequence: TGTGCCAGCAGTTACTCGTACAGCAACACTGAAGCTTTCTTT. Translating gives CASSYSYSNTEAFF.

As for this clone: At the DNA level, this CDR3 is encoded by other sequences in the same sample as well. The chain combines TRBV6-5 with TRBJ2-7; TRBD2 aligns across 11 bases. V trimming: 5 bases; J trimming: 0 bases; junction bases outside the gene matches: 3. This CDR3 has 15 residues. Germline V gene data show CDR1 as MNHEY and CDR2 as SVGAGI. The CDR3 sequence: CASSPGTSGSYEQYF. The CDR3 DNA reads TGTGCCAGCAGTCCCGGGACTAGCGGCTCCTACGAGCAGTACTTC.

The chain carries TRBV7-2 and TRBJ2-1; no clear D. The CDR3 runs 13 residues. The germline CDR1 and CDR2 sequences are SGHTA and FQGNSA. Trimming shortened V by 1 base and J by 9 bases, and 10 bases separated the two germline ends. The CDR3 DNA is TGTGCCAGCAGCTTAGAGCTCCCTGCTGAGCAGTTCTTC. As protein: CASSLELPAEQFF.

The chain combines TRBV5-1 with TRBJ2-7; D remains unclear. This CDR3 contains 12 residues. Trimming left V 4 bases short and J 2 bases short, with 7 bases between. Germline V gene lookup returns CDR1 SGHRS and CDR2 YFSETQ. The CDR3 DNA reads TGCGCCAGCAGCGACGGAACCTACGAGCAGTACTTC. Its translation: CASSDGTYEQYF.